Described below is a single T cell receptor (beta chain) sequence and its context. Its antigen is still unknown. The sample originates from a study of T cells expressing NK-cell markers. Study-wide context: Repertoire data for TCR beta were derived from sorted T cells (CD3+CD56+NKG2C+, CD3+CD56+NKG2C- and CD3+CD56-NKG2C+).

CDR1 and CDR2 (germline): ENHRY, SYGVKD. CDR3 length: 14 residues. TCRdb reprocessed the 5' RACE reads and reports one entry per CDR3 protein, with no DNA. The sample is made up of under 200,000 distinct CDR3 sequences, and the top ten hold roughly 18% of it. The study's findings and limits: Where a handful of donors were concerned, these clonotypes also led the CD3+CD56-NKG2C+ fraction.

Sequenced material: blood T cells: a sorted CD56 or NKG2C T cell subset, CD4+ or CD8+ T cells, or bulk PBMC T cells (not recorded which). This TCR was recovered from a woman aged 18 to 75 in good health. This sequence joins TRBV10-3 and TRBJ2-2; absent DNA, TCRdb's TRBD1 call cannot be checked. CDR3 amino acids: CAIKGTTYTGELFF.